Included here is one T cell receptor beta chain sequence, with context. Its cognate antigen has yet to be identified. Base qualities were left out, and no much larger clone turns up one base away. Samples from volunteer blood donors who had recovered from COVID-19 were contributed by a second Seattle source. The collaborating institutions used their own protocols to collect whole blood in K2EDTA tubes. Collaborator samples were shipped for TCRbeta analysis as frozen whole blood, isolated PBMCs, or DNA extracted from either sample type. This entry belongs to a study of blood T cell repertoires in COVID-19 (dated by TCRdb to the early 2020s). About the study as a whole: Samples covering the acute and convalescent phases of COVID-19 were provided by collaborators in the United States, Italy and Spain. Samples came from the ongoing ImmuneRACE study (first 160 participants) plus 1,254 subjects from 6 global collaborators. Nearly every sample came with metadata listing a de-identified subject ID, COVID-19 status, age in years and sex. The prospective study material was composed of cDNA or gDNA derived from T cells, B-cell-depleted T cells, or PBMCs. The repertoires were released in a freely available public database intended as a resource for research on the immune response to SARS-CoV-2. Deeply sampled blood TCRbeta repertoires from subjects exposed to, actively infected with, or recovered from COVID-19 were included in the dataset. Where HLA class I and class II types were available, the types were taken from metadata supplied by the sample provider, not from assay-based typing.

The paper's findings and limits, for the study overall: How much clinical and demographic metadata was included differed by source and by participant, and the metadata was provided uncurated.

TCRbeta CDR3 regions were amplified from genomic DNA by means of the immunoSEQ Assay, a bias-controlled multiplex PCR. The source study handled its data this way. Within the assay, amplification of reference gene primers was used to estimate how many nucleated cells each sample contained. To quantify the absolute abundance of each unique TCRbeta CDR3 rearrangement, sequence reads were collapsed and filtered. For each sample, productive Simpson clonality was calculated as the square root of Simpson's diversity index over productive rearrangements. Entries here come from immuneACCESS through TCRdb and include only in-frame sequences with V and J called. Some clones fail to appear in such tables; in the studies checked, an unresolved V gene covers under half of the shortfall, and the cause of the remainder is unknown. V and J calls and clone size are given by that table; D and trimming were obtained from the DNA. This sample gives around 250,000 clones in total; around 81% of them show up just once. The ten most abundant clones make up roughly 2% of the sample.

A distance of 11 bases separates the germline ends of V and J, which lose 8 bases and 4 bases respectively. The CDR3 sequence holds 13 residues, the cysteine and phenylalanine included. CDR3 DNA is the only sequence kept; it has 39 bases, read in frame from the first base. CDR1 and CDR2, looked up from the germline V gene (reference sequence), are MNHEY and SMNVEV. This receptor chain uses TRBV27 and TRBJ2-2; the D gene is unclear. Sequenced: peripheral blood. This clonotype was sampled from a man younger than 45 who had recovered from COVID-19. The encoded CDR3 is CASYSTFTGELFF. Here is the DNA: TGTGCCAGCTATTCGACTTTCACCGGGGAGCTGTTTTTT.